Listed here are 10 T cell receptor beta chains from one sample, sequenced in a study of blood T cells in healthy people across ages. The authors ran a second PCR of about 7 to 11 cycles using a sample-barcoded 5' primer and a J-beta primer mix. TCRdb reprocessed the 5' RACE reads with MiXCR, giving one entry per CDR3 protein. The table shows 1.5 million or so distinct CDR3 sequences, with about 40% occurring only once. Sequencing was performed on blood. All receptors derive from a woman younger than 30 in good health.

The chain recombines TRBV7-2 with TRBJ2-7; maybe TRBD2 (7 bases). V lost 2 bases, J lost 5 bases, and 16 bases lay in between. Germline CDR1 reads SGHTA; CDR2 reads FQGNSA. The CDR3 runs to 15 residues. The CDR3 coding sequence is TGTGCCAGCAGCTTACGGGGGCGGGGAGGGGACGAGCAGTACTTC. Amino acids: CASSLRGRGGDEQYF.

This clonotype was found a few times. The CDR3 loop reads CASSLQRLTGETQYF. The CDR3 DNA is TGTGCCAGCAGCTTACAACGGCTCACGGGAGAGACCCAGTACTTC. V is TRBV7-2 and J is TRBJ2-5; D unclear. The CDR3 is made up of 15 amino acids. Trimming stripped 2 bases from V and 4 bases from J, with 14 bases between. CDR1 is SGHTA, CDR2 FQGNSA, per germline. Full variable domain (outside the CDR3, taken from reference TRBV7-2 and TRBJ2-5): GAGVSQSPSNKVTEKGKDVELRCDPISGHTALYWYRQSLGQGLEFLIYFQGNSAPDKSGLPSDRFSAERTGGSVSTLTIQRTQQEDSAVYLCASSLQRLTGETQYFGPGTRLLVL.

J is TRBJ2-3 and V is TRBV20-1, with TRBD2 identical over 9 bases. J gave up 2 bases and V 4 bases, and 4 bases lay outside the gene matches. This CDR3 has 14 amino acids. The V gene's germline CDR1 is DFQATT and CDR2 SNEGSKA (reference sequence). The CDR3 DNA is TGCAGTGCTATACTAGCGGGTTTCACAGATACGCAGTATTTT. This codes for CSAILAGFTDTQYF.

There are a few counts of this clonotype. The genes are TRBV6-2 or TRBV6-3 and TRBJ2-7; unclear D gene. V was shortened by 8 bases and J by 5 bases, with 10 bases between the two germline ends. CDR1 is MNHEY and CDR2 is SVGEGT in the germline V gene. CDR3 length equals 11 residues. The CDR3 reads CASPPDHEQYF. CDR3 DNA sequence: TGTGCCAGCCCTCCTGACCACGAGCAGTACTTC.

In the case of this clonotype: One end of the junction does not line up with germline, which may come from a read error. The chain links TRBV7-9 to TRBJ2-1; TRBD1 aligns across 8 bases. CDR3 length: 17 residues. Germline values: CDR1 SEHNR, CDR2 FQNEAQ (reference sequence). The CDR3 region is CASNLDSPGQDYNEQFF. CDR3 bases: TGTGCCAGCAACTTAGACTCCCCGGGACAGGATTACAATGAGCAGTTCTTC. Based on the CDR3 plus reference TRBV7-9 and TRBJ2-1, the full variable domain is DTGVSQNPRHKITKRGQNVTFRCDPISEHNRLYWYRQTLGQGPEFLTYFQNEAQLEKSRLLSDRFSAERPKGSFSTLEIQRTEQGDSAMYLCASNLDSPGQDYNEQFFGPGTRLTVL.

V and J are TRBV12-3 or TRBV12-4 and TRBJ2-7, with D tentatively TRBD2 (5 bases). Trimming pared 3 bases from V and 3 bases from J, leaving 12 bases between. This CDR3 comprises 14 residues. The CDR3 region has the DNA TGTGCCAGCAGTTTCCCTCCGGGGTTCTACGAGCAGTACTTC. Protein: CASSFPPGFYEQYF.

Worth noting for this clonotype: An end of the junction differs from the germline gene, which may be a read error. The chain links TRBV5-1 to TRBJ2-5; D is unresolved. The V gene's germline CDR1 is SGHRS and CDR2 YFSETQ. The CDR3 is 15 residues long. CDR3: CAGSLGRIGSETQYF. DNA for the CDR3: TGCGCCGGCAGCTTGGGCAGAATCGGGTCAGAGACCCAGTACTTC.

The rearrangement links TRBV6-1 to TRBJ2-5; 8 nucleotides match TRBD2. Trimming at V came to 2 bases and at J to 5 bases, leaving 13 bases not matched to a gene. Germline CDR1 and CDR2: MNHNS and SASEGT. The CDR3 is made up of 17 amino acids. The CDR3 loop reads CASSEMGGLVVLETQYF. The CDR3 DNA sequence: TGTGCCAGCAGTGAAATGGGGGGACTAGTGGTCTTGGAGACCCAGTACTTC.

The V and J genes are TRBV20-1 and TRBJ2-7; D possibly corresponds to TRBD2 (6 bases). The CDR3 sequence is 14 residues long. V was trimmed by 3 bases and J by 6 bases, leaving 18 bases between them. CDR1 is DFQATT and CDR2 is SNEGSKA in the germline V gene (reference sequence). The CDR3 DNA follows: TGCAGTGCTAGCAGGGAGGAGGGGTCTCGCGAGCAGTACTTC. Residues: CSASREEGSREQYF.

V and J are TRBV6-5 and TRBJ2-7; D is possibly TRBD1 or TRBD2 (6 bases each). There are 14 residues in the CDR3. Between the trimmed V and J ends, which lost 6 bases and 4 bases, there was a span of 16 bases. CDR1 and CDR2 (germline): MNHEY, SVGAGI. The CDR3 is CASSRPGAPYEQYF. The CDR3 DNA reads TGTGCCAGCAGCCGCCCGGGGGCGCCTTACGAGCAGTACTTC.